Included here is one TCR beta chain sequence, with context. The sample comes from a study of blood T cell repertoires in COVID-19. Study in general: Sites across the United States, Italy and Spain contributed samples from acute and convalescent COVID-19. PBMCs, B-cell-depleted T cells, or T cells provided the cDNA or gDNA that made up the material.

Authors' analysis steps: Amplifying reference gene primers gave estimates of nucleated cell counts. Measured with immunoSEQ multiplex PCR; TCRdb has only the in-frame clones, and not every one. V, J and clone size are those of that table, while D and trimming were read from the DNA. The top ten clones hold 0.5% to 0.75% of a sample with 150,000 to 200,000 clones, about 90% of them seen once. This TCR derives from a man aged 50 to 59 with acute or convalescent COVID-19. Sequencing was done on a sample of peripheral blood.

For the CDR3, the DNA is TGTGCCAGTAGTGATCCGGGACTAGCGGGCCCACCTGGGTACTTC. Protein sequence: CASSDPGLAGPPGYF. This chain uses TRBV19 with TRBJ2-5; 12 nucleotides match TRBD2. Trimming cost V 5 bases and J 13 bases; bases outside gene matches: 14. Germline loops: CDR1 LNHDA, CDR2 SQIVND (reference sequence). The CDR3 has 15 amino acids.